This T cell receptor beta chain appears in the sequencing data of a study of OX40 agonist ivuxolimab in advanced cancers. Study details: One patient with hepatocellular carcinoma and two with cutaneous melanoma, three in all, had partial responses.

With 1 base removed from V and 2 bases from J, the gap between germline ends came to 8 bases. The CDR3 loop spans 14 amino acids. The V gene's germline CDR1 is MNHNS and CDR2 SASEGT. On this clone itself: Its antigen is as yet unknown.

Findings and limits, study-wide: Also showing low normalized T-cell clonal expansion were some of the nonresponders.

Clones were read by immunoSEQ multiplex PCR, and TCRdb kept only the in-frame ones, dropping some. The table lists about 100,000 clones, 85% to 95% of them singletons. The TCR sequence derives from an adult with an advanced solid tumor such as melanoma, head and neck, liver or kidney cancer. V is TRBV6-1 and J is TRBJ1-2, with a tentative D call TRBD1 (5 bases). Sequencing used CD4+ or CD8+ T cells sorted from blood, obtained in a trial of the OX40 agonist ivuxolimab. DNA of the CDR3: TGTGCCAGCAGTGAAGTCGAGGGGAACTATGGCTACACCTTC. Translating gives CASSEVEGNYGYTF.